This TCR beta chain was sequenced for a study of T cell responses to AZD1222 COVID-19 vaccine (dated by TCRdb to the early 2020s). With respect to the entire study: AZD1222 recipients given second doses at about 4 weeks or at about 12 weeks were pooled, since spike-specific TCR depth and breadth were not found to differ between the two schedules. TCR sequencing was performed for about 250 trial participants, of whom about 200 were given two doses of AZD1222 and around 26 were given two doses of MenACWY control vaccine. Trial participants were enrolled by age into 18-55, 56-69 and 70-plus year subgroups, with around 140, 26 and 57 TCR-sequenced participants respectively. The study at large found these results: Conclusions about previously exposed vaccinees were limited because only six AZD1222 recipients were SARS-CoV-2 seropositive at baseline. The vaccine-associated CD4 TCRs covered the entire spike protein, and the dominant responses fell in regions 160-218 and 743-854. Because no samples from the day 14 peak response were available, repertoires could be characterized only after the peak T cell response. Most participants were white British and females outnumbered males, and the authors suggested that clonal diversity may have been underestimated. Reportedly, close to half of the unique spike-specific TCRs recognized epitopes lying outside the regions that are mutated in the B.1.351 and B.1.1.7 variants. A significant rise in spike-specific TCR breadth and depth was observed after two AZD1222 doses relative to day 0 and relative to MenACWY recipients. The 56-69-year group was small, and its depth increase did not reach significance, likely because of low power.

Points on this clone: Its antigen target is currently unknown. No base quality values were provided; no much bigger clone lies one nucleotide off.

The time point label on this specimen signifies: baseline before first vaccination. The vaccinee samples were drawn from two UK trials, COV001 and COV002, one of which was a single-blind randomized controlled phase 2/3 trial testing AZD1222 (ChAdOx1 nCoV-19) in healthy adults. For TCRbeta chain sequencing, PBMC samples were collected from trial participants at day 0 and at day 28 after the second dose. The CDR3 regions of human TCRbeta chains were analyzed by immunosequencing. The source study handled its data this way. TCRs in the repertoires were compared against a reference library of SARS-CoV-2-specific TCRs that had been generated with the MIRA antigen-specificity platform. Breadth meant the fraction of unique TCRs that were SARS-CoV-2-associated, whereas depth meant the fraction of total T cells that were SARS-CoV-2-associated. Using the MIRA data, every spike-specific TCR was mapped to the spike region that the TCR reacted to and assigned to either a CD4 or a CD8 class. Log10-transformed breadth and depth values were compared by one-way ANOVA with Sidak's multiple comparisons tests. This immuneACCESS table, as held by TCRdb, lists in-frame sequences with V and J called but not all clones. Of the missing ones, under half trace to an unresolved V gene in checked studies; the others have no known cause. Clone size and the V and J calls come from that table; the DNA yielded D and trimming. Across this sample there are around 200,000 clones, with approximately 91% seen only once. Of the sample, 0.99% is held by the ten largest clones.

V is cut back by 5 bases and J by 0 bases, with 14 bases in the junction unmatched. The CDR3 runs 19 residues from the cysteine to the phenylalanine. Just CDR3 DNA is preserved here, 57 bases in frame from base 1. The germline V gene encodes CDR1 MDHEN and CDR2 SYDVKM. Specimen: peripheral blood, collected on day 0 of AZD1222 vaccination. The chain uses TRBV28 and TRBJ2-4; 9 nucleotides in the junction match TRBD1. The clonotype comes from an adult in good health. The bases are TGTGCCAGCAGTGGGCCGTTTGGACAGGGGCAACTAGCCAAAAACATTCAGTACTTC. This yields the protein CASSGPFGQGQLAKNIQYF.